The clone carrying this T cell receptor beta chain was detected many times. Its cognate antigen is unknown. From germline, CDR1 is SGHTA and CDR2 FQGNSA. V shed 5 bases and J shed 8 bases, with 15 bases lying between them. There are 13 residues in the CDR3. The data originate from a study of identical twins. Study results and caveats: These conclusions were based on statistical analysis (cross-sectional, not following the same donors).

Template switching added a universal primer site; cDNA carried unique molecular identifiers. TCRdb processed the 5' RACE reads anew with MiXCR; each CDR3 protein has one entry. The sample shows a few hundred thousand distinct CDR3 sequences, just under 10% of them seen only once. A further study also used this sample, focusing on yellow fever vaccine responses in identical twins. That work adds: Vaccine T cell responses of twins reportedly seemed partly convergent and partly personalized.

This sequence originates from a woman aged 18-35 years in good health. The chain recombines TRBV7-2 with TRBJ1-1; D gene uncertain. The specimen was PBMCs. The CDR3 loop reads CASSPREGSEAFF. The CDR3 DNA reads TGTGCCAGCAGCCCGAGGGAGGGTTCCGAAGCTTTCTTT.